This entry describes one TCR beta chain. Reverse transcription of 0.5 to 1 ug RNA was carried out with random hexamers. TCRdb ran MiXCR on the immunoSEQ multiplex PCR reads and lists one entry per CDR3 protein. There are 170,000 or so distinct CDR3 sequences in the sample; about 93% occur only once, and approximately 0.094% lies in the top ten. TEMRA cells were FACS-enriched and CD8+ and CD4+ T cells negatively isolated. The data stem from a study of CD8 T cells in Susac syndrome. Per the germline V gene, CDR1 is SNHLY and CDR2 is FYNNEI. The CDR3 loop spans 12 amino acids. Between the trimmed V and J ends, which lost 4 bases and 7 bases, there was a span of 11 bases.

This sequence was found in a human donor with multiple sclerosis. The chain carries TRBV2 and TRBJ2-7; no definite D call. The material sequenced was CD4+ T cells from PBMCs. Here the CDR3 DNA reads TGTGCCAGCAGTGTTCCCGTGGGGGAGCAGTACTTC. It translates to CASSVPVGEQYF. The entire variable domain, with the rest obtained from reference TRBV2 and TRBJ2-7, is as follows: EPEVTQTPSHQVTQMGQEVILRCVPISNHLYFYWYRQILGQKVEFLVSFYNNEISEKSEIFDDQFSVERPDGSNFTLKIRSTKLEDSAMYFCASSVPVGEQYFGPGTRLTVT.